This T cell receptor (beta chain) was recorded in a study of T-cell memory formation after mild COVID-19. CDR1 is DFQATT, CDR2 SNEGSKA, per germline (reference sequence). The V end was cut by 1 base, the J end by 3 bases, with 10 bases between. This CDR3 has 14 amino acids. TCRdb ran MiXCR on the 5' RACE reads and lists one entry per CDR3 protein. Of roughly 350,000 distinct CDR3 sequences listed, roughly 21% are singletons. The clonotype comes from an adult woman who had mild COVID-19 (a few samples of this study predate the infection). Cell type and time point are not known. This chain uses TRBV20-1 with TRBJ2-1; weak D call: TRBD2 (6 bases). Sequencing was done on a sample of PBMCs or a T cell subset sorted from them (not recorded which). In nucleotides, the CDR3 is TGCAGTGCTAGAGGCGGGAAAAACTACAATGAGCAGTTCTTC. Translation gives CSARGGKNYNEQFF.